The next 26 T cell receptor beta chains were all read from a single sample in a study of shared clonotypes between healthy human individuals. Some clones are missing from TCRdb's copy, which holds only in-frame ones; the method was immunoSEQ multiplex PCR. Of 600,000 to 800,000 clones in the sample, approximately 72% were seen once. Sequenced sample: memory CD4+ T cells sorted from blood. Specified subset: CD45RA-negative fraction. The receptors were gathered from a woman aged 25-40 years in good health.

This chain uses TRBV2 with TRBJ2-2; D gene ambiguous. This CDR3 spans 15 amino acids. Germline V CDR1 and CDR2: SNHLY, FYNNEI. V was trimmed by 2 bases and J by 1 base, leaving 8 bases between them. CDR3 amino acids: CASSEWLKNTGELFF. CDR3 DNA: TGTGCCAGCAGTGAATGGCTCAAGAACACCGGGGAGCTGTTTTTT.

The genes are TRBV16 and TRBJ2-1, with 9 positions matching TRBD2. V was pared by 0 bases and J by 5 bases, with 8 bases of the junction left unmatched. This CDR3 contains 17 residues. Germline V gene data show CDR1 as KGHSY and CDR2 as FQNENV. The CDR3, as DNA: TGTGCCAGCAGCCAATCGCGGGCTAGCGGGGACCACAATGAGCAGTTCTTC. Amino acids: CASSQSRASGDHNEQFF.

CDR3 region: CATSTLGAGEGYEQFF. The CDR3 bases are TGTGCCACCAGCACTCTAGGAGCGGGAGAAGGATATGAGCAGTTCTTC. This sequence joins TRBV15 and TRBJ2-1; TRBD2 matches at 8 bases. The J segment lost 8 bases and the V segment lost 4 bases, leaving 13 bases of the junction unmatched. CDR3 length equals 16 residues. Germline V gives CDR1 LNHNV, CDR2 YYDKDF (reference sequence).

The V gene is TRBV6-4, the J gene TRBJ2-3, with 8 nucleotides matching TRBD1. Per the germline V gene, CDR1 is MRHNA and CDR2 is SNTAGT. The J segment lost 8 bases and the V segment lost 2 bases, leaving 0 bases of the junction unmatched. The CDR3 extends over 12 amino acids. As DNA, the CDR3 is TGTGCCAGCAGTGACGACAGGGGTACGCAGTATTTT. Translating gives CASSDDRGTQYF.

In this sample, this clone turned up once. The CDR3 nucleotides are TGTGCCAGCAAAGGGACTAGCGGCGTCTCGGAGACCCAGTACTTC. Amino acid sequence: CASKGTSGVSETQYF. The chain is built from TRBV4-2 and TRBJ2-5; 11 bases line up with TRBD2. This CDR3 is built from 15 residues. Trimming cost V 7 bases and J 5 bases; bases outside gene matches: 9. CDR1 and CDR2 (germline): LGHNA, YNFKEQ.

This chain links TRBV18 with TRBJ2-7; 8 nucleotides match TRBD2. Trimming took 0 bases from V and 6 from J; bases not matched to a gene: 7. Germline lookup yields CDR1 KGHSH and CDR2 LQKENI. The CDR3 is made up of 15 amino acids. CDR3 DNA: TGTGCCAGCTCACCACCGGGACTAGGGGCGGGCGAGCAGTACTTC. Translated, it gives CASSPPGLGAGEQYF.

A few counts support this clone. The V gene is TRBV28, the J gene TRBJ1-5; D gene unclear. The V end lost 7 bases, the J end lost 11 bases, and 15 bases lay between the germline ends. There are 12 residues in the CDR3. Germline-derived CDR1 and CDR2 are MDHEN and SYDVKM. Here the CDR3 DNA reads TGTGCCAGCAATACGGGAAAGATGGCCCAGCATTTT. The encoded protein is CASNTGKMAQHF.

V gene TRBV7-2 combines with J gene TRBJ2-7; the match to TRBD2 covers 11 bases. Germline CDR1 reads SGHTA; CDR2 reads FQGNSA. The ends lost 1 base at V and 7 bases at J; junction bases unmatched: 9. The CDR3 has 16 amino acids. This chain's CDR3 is CASSLEGSGRAWEQYF. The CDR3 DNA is TGTGCCAGCAGCTTAGAGGGTAGCGGGAGGGCCTGGGAGCAGTACTTC. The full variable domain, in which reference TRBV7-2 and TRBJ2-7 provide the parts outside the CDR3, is GAGVSQSPSNKVTEKGKDVELRCDPISGHTALYWYRQSLGQGLEFLIYFQGNSAPDKSGLPSDRFSAERTGGSVSTLTIQRTQQEDSAVYLCASSLEGSGRAWEQYFGPGTRLTVT.

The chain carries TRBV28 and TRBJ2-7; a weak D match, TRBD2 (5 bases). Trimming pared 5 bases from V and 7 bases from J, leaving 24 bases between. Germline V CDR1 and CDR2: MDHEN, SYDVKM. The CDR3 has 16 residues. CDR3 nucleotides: TGTGCCAGCAGTGTATCGCGAGGGCTTTACTCTTCTGAGCAGTACTTC. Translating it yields CASSVSRGLYSSEQYF. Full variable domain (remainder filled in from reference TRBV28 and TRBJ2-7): DVKVTQSSRYLVKRTGEKVFLECVQDMDHENMFWYRQDPGLGLRLIYFSYDVKMKEKGDIPEGYSVSREKKERFSLILESASTNQTSMYLCASSVSRGLYSSEQYFGPGTRLTVT.

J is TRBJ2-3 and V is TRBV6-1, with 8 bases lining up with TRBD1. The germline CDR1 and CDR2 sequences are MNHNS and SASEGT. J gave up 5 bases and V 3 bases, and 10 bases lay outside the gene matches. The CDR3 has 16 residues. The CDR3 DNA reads TGTGCCAGCAGTGAGGCCGGGACAGGAAGGGTAGATACGCAGTATTTT. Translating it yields CASSEAGTGRVDTQYF.

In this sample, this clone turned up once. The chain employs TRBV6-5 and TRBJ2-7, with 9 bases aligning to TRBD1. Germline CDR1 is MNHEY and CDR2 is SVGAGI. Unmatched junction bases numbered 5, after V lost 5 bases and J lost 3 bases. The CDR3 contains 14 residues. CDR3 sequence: CASSRGQGGYEQYF. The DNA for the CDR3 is TGTGCCAGCAGTCGGGGACAGGGTGGCTACGAGCAGTACTTC.

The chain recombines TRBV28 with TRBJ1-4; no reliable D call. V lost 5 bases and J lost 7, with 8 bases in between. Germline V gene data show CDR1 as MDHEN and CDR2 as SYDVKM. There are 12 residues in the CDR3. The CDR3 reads CASSMTLEKLFF. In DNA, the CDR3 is TGTGCCAGCAGTATGACCCTTGAAAAACTGTTTTTT. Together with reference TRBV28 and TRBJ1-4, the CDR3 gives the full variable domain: DVKVTQSSRYLVKRTGEKVFLECVQDMDHENMFWYRQDPGLGLRLIYFSYDVKMKEKGDIPEGYSVSREKKERFSLILESASTNQTSMYLCASSMTLEKLFFGSGTQLSVL.

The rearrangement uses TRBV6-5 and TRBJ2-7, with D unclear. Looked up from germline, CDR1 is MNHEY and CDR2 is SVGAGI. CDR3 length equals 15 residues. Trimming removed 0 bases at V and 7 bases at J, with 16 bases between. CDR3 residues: CASSYSIGVPTEQYF. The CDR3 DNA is TGTGCCAGCAGTTACTCGATAGGTGTACCTACAGAGCAGTACTTC.

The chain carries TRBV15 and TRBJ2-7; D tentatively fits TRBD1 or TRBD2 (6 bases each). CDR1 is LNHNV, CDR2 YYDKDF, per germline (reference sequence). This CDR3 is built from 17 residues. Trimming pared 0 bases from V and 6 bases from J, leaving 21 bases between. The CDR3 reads CATSRDRGGGGKGEQYF. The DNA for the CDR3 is TGTGCCACCAGCAGAGATCGGGGCGGAGGGGGAAAGGGCGAGCAGTACTTC. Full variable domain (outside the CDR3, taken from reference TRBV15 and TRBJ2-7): DAMVIQNPRYQVTQFGKPVTLSCSQTLNHNVMYWYQQKSSQAPKLLFHYYDKDFNNEADTPDNFQSRRPNTSFCFLDIRSPGLGDTAMYLCATSRDRGGGGKGEQYFGPGTRLTVT.

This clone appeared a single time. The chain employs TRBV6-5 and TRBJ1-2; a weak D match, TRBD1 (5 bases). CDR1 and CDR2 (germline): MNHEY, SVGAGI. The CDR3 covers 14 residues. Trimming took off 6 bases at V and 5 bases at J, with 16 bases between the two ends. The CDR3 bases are TGTGCCAGCAGACAACACCGGGGCGAGTATGGCTACACCTTC. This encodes CASRQHRGEYGYTF.

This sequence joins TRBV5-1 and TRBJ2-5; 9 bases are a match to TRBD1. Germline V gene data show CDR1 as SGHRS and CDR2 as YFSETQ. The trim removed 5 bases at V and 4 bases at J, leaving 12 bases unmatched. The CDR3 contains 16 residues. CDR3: CASRNHGQGYGETQYF. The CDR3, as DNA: TGCGCCAGCAGGAACCATGGACAGGGGTATGGAGAGACCCAGTACTTC.

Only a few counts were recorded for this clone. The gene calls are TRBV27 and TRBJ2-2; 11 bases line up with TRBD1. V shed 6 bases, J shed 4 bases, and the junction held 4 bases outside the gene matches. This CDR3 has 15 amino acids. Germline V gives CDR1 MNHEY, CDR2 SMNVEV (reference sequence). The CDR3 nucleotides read TGTGCCAGCAGACCGGGACAGGGGGTCACCGGGGAGCTGTTTTTT. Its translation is CASRPGQGVTGELFF.

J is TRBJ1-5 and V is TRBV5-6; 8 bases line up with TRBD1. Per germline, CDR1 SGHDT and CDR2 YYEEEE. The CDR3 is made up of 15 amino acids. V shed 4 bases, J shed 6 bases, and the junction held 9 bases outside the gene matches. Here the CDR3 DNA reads TGTGCCAGCAGCCGCATGGACAGGGCGGGTCAGCCCCAGCATTTT. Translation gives CASSRMDRAGQPQHF. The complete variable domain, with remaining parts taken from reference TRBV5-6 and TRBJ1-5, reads DAGVTQSPTHLIKTRGQQVTLRCSPKSGHDTVSWYQQALGQGPQFIFQYYEEEERQRGNFPDRFSGHQFPNYSSELNVNALLLGDSALYLCASSRMDRAGQPQHFGDGTRLSIL.

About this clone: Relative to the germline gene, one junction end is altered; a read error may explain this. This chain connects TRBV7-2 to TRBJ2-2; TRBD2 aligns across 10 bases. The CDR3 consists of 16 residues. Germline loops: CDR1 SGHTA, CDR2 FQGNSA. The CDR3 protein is CASSLAGVKNTGELFF. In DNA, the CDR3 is TGTGCCAGCAGCCTAGCGGGGGTAAAGAACACCGGGGAGCTGTTTTTT. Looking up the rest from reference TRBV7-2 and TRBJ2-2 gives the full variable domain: GAGVSQSPSNKVTEKGKDVELRCDPISGHTALYWYRQSLGQGLEFLIYFQGNSAPDKSGLPSDRFSAERTGGSVSTLTIQRTQQEDSAVYLCASSLAGVKNTGELFFGEGSRLTVL.

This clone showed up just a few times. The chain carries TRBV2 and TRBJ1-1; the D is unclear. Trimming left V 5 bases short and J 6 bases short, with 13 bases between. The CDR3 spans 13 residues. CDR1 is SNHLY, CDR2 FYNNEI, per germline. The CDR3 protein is CASSPDTFSEAFF. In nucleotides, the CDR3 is TGTGCCAGCAGTCCTGACACCTTTTCTGAAGCTTTCTTT.

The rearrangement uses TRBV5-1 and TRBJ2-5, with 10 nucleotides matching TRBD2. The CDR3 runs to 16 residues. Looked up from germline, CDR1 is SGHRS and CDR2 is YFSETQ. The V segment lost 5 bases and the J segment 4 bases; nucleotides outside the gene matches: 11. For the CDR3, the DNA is TGCGCCAGCAGACCAACTCCTAGCGGGAGTTCAGAGACCCAGTACTTC. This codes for CASRPTPSGSSETQYF. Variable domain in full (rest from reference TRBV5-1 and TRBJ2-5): KAGVTQTPRYLIKTRGQQVTLSCSPISGHRSVSWYQQTPGQGLQFLFEYFSETQRNKGNFPGRFSGRQFSNSRSEMNVSTLELGDSALYLCASRPTPSGSSETQYFGPGTRLLVL.

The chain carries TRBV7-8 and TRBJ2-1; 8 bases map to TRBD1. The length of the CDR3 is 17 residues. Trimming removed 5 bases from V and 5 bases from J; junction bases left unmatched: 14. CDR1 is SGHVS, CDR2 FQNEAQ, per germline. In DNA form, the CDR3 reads TGTGCCAGCAGCGCCAGAGTCAGGGGGCACCCCAACAATGAGCAGTTCTTC. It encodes CASSARVRGHPNNEQFF.

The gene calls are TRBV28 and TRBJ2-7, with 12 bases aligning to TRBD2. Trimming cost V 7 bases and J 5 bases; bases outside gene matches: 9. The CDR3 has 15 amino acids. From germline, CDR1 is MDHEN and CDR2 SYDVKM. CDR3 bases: TGTGCCAGCACCACACTAGCGGGAGGTCGCCACGAGCAGTACTTC. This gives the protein CASTTLAGGRHEQYF. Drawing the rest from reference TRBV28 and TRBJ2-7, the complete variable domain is DVKVTQSSRYLVKRTGEKVFLECVQDMDHENMFWYRQDPGLGLRLIYFSYDVKMKEKGDIPEGYSVSREKKERFSLILESASTNQTSMYLCASTTLAGGRHEQYFGPGTRLTVT.

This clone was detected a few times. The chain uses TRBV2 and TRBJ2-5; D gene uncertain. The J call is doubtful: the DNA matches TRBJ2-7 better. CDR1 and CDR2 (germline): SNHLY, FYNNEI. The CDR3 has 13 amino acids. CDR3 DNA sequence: TGTGCCAGCAGTGGCCCGACACCGTACGAGCAGTACTTC. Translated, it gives CASSGPTPYEQYF.

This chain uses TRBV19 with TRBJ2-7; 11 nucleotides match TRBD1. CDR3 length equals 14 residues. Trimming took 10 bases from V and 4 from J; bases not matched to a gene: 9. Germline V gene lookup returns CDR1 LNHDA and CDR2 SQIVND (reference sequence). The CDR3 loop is CATATGTGGYEQYF. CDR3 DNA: TGTGCCACCGCAACCGGGACAGGGGGTTACGAGCAGTACTTC.

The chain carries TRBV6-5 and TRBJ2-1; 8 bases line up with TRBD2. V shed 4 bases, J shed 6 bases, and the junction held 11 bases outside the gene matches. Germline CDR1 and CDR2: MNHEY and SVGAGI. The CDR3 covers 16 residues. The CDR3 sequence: CASSSFGTSYSNEQFF. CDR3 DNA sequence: TGTGCCAGCAGTTCTTTCGGGACTAGTTACAGCAATGAGCAGTTCTTC.